This T cell receptor beta chain stems from a study of blood T cells in healthy people across ages. Together with a sample-barcoded 5' primer, a J-beta primer mix was included in a second PCR lasting roughly 6 to 12 cycles. One entry per CDR3 protein results from TCRdb running MiXCR on the 5' RACE reads. This repertoire shows hundreds of thousands of distinct CDR3 sequences, 36% found once; its top ten account for 10% to 15%. This CDR3 spans 15 amino acids. CDR1 and CDR2 from the germline V gene are MGHRA and YSYEKL. For this clonotype: One end of the junction does not line up with germline, which may come from a read error.

V and J are TRBV4-1 and TRBJ1-1; D is uncertain. This TCR was recovered from a man aged 18-30 years in good health. The sequencing input was blood. CDR3 sequence reads: CASGQDDLGRTEAFF. In nucleotides, the CDR3 is TGCGCCAGCGGCCAAGATGATCTGGGCCGCACTGAAGCTTTCTTT.